This TCR beta chain was obtained from a study of OX40 agonist ivuxolimab in advanced cancers. Study overall: Patients were dosed with the agonistic anti-OX40 (CD134) antibody ivuxolimab.

Repertoires were generated with immunoSEQ multiplex PCR, while TCRdb's copy carries only in-frame clones and drops some. This sample carries approximately 100,000 clones, roughly 90% of them seen once, and the ten largest clones take roughly 0.8%. Germline V gene sequence: CDR1 MNHEY, CDR2 SVGAGI. Trimming at V came to 4 bases and at J to 5 bases, leaving 5 bases not matched to a gene. CDR3 length equals 15 residues. The V gene is TRBV6-5, the J gene TRBJ1-6, with 7 bases lining up with TRBD1. The TCR sequence derives from an adult with an advanced solid tumor such as melanoma, head and neck, liver or kidney cancer. The sequencing here drew on CD4+ or CD8+ T cells sorted from blood, taken in a trial of the OX40 agonist ivuxolimab. CDR3: CASSSAGTDNSPLHF. In DNA form, the CDR3 reads TGTGCCAGCAGTTCCGCCGGGACAGATAATTCACCCCTCCACTTT.